This paragraph reports one T cell receptor (beta chain). Repertoires were generated with immunoSEQ multiplex PCR, while TCRdb's copy carries only in-frame clones and drops some. This table has around 1.4 million clones, less than 99% appearing once. The V end was cut by 1 base, the J end by 0 bases, with 6 bases between. Germline CDR1 MNHEY, CDR2 SMNVEV (reference sequence). This CDR3 region has 14 residues. The data originate from a study of shared clonotypes between healthy human individuals. The chain combines TRBV27 with TRBJ1-1; D gene unclear. The sequenced sample was naive CD4+ T cells sorted from blood. As for subset: CD45RA+ positively selected. This TCR was recovered from a man younger than 45 in good health. The CDR3 here is CASSLLGLNTEAFF. The CDR3 DNA reads as TGTGCCAGCAGTTTATTAGGACTGAACACTGAAGCTTTCTTT.